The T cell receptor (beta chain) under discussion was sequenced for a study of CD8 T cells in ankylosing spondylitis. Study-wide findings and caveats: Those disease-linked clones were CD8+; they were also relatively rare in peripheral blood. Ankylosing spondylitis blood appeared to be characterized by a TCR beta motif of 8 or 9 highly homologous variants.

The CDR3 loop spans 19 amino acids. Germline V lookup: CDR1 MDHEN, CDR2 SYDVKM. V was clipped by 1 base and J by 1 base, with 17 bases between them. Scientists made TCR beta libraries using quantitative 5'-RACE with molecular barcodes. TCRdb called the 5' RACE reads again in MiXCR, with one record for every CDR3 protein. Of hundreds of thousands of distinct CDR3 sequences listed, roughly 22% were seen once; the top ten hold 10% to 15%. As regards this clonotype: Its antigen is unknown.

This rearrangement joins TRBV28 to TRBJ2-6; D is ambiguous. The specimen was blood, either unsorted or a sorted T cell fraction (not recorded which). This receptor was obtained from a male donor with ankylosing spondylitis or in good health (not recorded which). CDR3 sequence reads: CASSLYNGQTLSGANVLTF. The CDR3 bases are TGTGCCAGCAGTTTATACAACGGGCAGACCCTTTCTGGGGCCAACGTCCTGACTTTC.